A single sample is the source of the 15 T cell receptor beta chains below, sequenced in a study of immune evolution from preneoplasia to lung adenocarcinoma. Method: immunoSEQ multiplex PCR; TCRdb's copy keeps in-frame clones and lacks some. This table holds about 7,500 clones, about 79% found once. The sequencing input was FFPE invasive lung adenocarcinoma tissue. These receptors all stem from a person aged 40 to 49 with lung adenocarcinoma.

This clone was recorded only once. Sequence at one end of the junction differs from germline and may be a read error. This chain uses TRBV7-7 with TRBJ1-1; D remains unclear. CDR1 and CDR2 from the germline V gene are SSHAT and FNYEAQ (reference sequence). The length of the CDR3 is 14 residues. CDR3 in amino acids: CASSPQHRNTEAFF. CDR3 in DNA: TGTGCTAGCAGCCCGCAACACCGGAACACTGAAGCTTTCTTT. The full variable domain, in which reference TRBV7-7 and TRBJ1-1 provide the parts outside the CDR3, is GAGVSQSPRYKVTKRGQDVTLRCDPISSHATLYWYQQALGQGPEFLTYFNYEAQPDKSGLPSDRFSAERPEGSISTLTIQRTEQRDSAMYRCASSPQHRNTEAFFGQGTRLTVV.

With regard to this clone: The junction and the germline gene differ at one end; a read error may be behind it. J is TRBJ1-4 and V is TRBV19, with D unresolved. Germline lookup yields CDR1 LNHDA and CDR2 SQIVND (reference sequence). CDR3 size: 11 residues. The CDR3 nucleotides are TGTGCCAGTAGTAATGGTGTCCCCGTGGTTTTT. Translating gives CASSNGVPVVF.

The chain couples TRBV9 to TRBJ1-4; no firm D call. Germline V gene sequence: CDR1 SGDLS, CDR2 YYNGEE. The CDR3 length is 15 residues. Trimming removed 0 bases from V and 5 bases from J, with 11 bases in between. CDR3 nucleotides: TGTGCCAGCAGCGTAGGGCAGGCAAAAAATGAAAAACTGTTTTTT. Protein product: CASSVGQAKNEKLFF.

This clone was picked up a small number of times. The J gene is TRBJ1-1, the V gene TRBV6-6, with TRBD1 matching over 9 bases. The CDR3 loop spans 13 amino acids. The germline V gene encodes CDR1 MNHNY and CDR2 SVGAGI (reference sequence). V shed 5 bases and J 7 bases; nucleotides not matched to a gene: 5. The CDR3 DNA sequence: TGTGCCAGCAGTGCCGGACAGGGGCTTGAAGCTTTCTTT. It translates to CASSAGQGLEAFF.

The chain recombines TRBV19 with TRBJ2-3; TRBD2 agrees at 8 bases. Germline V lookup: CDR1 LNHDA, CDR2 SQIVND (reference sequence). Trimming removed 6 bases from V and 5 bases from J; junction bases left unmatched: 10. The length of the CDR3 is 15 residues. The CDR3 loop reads CASSFRGLEIDTQYF. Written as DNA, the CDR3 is TGTGCCAGTAGCTTCCGGGGACTAGAGATAGATACGCAGTATTTT.

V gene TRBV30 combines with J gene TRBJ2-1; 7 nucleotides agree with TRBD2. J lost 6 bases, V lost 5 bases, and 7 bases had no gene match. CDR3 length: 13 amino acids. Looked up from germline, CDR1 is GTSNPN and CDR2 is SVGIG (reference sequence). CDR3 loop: CAWASGYPNEQFF. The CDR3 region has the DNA TGTGCCTGGGCTAGCGGTTACCCCAATGAGCAGTTCTTC.

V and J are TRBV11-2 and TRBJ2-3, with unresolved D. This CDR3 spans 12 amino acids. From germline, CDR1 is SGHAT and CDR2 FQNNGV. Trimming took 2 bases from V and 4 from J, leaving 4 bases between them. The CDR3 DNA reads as TGTGCCAGCAGCTTATTGGCAGATACGCAGTATTTT. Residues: CASSLLADTQYF.

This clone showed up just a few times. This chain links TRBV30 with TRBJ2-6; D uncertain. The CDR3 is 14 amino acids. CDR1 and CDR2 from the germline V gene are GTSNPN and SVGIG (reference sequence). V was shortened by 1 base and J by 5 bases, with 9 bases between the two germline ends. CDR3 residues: CAWSATPWANVLTF. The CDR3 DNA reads TGTGCCTGGAGTGCTACACCGTGGGCCAACGTCCTGACTTTC.

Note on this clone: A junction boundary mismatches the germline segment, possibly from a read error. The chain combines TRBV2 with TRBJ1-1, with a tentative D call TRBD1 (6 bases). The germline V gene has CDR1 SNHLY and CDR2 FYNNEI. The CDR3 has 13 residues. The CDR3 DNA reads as TGTGCCAGCAGTGAAAGGGGGAACGCTGAAGCTTTCTTT. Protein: CASSERGNAEAFF.

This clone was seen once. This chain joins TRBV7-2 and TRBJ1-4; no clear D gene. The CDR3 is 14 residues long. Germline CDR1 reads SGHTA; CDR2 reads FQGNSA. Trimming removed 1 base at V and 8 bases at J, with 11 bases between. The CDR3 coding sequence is TGTGCCAGCAGCTTAGGAGTATCCGGCGAAAAACTGTTTTTT. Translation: CASSLGVSGEKLFF.

The CDR3 nucleotides read TGTGCCAGCAGCTTAGTAGGGACAGGGTTCTCCTACGAGCAGTACTTC. Protein sequence: CASSLVGTGFSYEQYF. This chain connects TRBV11-2 to TRBJ2-7, with 9 bases that match TRBD1. V was clipped by 1 base and J by 0 bases; unmatched bases: 4. The CDR3 sequence is 16 residues long. Per the germline V gene, CDR1 is SGHAT and CDR2 is FQNNGV.

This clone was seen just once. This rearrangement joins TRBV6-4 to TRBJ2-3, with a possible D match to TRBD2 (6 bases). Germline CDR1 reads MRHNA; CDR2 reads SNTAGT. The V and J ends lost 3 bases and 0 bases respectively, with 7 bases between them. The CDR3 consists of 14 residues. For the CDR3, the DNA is TGTGCCAGCAGTGAAAGCGGGAGCACAGATACGCAGTATTTT. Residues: CASSESGSTDTQYF.

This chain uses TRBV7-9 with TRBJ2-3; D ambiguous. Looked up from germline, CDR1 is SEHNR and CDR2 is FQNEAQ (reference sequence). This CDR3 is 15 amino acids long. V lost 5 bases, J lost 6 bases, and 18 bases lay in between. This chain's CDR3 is CASSKDLSRLDTQYF. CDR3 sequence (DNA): TGTGCCAGCAGCAAAGATCTCAGCAGACTCGATACGCAGTATTTT.

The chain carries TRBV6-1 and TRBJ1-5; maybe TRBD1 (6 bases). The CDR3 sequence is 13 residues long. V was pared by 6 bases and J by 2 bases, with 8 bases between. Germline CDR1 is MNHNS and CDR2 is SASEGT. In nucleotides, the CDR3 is TGTGCCAGCAGCGCAGGGGGCAATCAGCCCCAGCATTTT. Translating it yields CASSAGGNQPQHF.

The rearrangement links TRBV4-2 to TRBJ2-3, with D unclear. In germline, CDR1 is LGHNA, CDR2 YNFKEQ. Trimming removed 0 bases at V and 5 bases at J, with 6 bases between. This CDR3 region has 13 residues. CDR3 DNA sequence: TGTGCCAGCAGCCAAGAGTTGTTAGATACGCAGTATTTT. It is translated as CASSQELLDTQYF.